The present TCR beta chain was sequenced within a study of beta chain features in type 1 diabetes. Study findings and constraints: Among patients with Type 1 diabetes, TCRB CDR3s were moderately but significantly shorter in every one of the four CD4+ subsets. Relative to healthy donors, patients appeared to have naive, central memory and Treg TCRB repertoires that were more similar. Cells that show high TCR expression could be over-represented by cDNA sequencing.

All of the isolated RNA was reverse transcribed, so expressed TCRB transcripts were sequenced. Clones were read by immunoSEQ multiplex PCR, and TCRdb kept only the in-frame ones, dropping some. The sample includes about 340,000 clones, 7.5% to 9% seen only once; the top ten take 0.44%. Per germline, CDR1 SEHNR and CDR2 FQNEAQ (reference sequence). After removal of 4 bases from V and 12 bases from J, the junction contained 5 bases not matched to a gene. The CDR3 is 13 amino acids. In its sample, this clone was seen a few times. Antigen specificity is unknown. The sample consisted of central memory CD4+ T cells from blood. This chain joins TRBV7-9 and TRBJ1-4, with TRBD1 matching over 10 bases. The sequence derives from a woman under 30 in good health. The CDR3 spells CASSYPGTGELFF. The CDR3 DNA reads TGTGCCAGCAGCTACCCCGGGACAGGGGAACTGTTTTTT.